This TCR beta chain was captured by sequencing in a study of cytomegalovirus exposure and HLA in healthy donors. Broader study findings: Many donors shared some public TCRs, even though most TCR sequences were rare. There was a cluster of highly shared sequence variants that was likely a sequencing artifact. One later analysis reportedly identified an Asian-associated ancestry cluster that showed fewer N-insertions than the roughly 620-donor mean.

Each donor was nominally healthy when sampled (though unrecorded immune exposures were likely). Germline V gene data show CDR1 as SGHKS and CDR2 as YYEKEE (reference sequence). The CDR3 consists of 16 residues. Trimming stripped 4 bases from V and 2 bases from J, with 17 bases between. This PCR relied on a set of 60 Vbeta primers and 13 Jbeta primers. The table came from immunoSEQ multiplex PCR; TCRdb's copy has only in-frame clones and leaves some out. The sample lists some 130,000 clones, approximately 74% seen once, with 5.5% to 8% in the top ten. In the case of this clone: The target antigen is unknown.

The clonotype originates from a male donor in good health and CMV-seronegative. The specimen sequenced was PBMCs. The V call is TRBV5-5, the J call TRBJ2-3; the D gene is possibly TRBD2 (5 bases). In DNA, the CDR3 is TGTGCCAGCAGCCCCTTGGAGGAGACAACCACAGATACGCAGTATTTT. The encoded protein is CASSPLEETTTDTQYF.